The subject of this entry is one T cell receptor beta chain. Taking its sample share into account, this clone is medium-sized (0.01 to 0.1%). This receptor's antigen is unknown. Nothing much larger sits one base from this clone, and base qualities are not available. Using the deep immunoSEQ assay, TCR CDR3 regions were amplified from genomic DNA by multiplex PCR. Extracted genomic DNA from each cell subset was spread evenly across all wells of several immunoSEQ 96-well plates, with each plate serving as a replicate. For unsorted PBMC, 300 ng genomic DNA, equal to 25,000 to 35,000 T cell genomes, was loaded into each replicate PCR. Ten immunoSEQ deep assay plates were used to sequence unsorted PBMC genomic DNA. Purified libraries were quantified with a Qubit 3.0 fluorometer, sized on a Bioanalyzer 2100, and re-quantified with the KAPA Library Quantification kit. Every immunoSEQ 96-well plate was sequenced on a dedicated single-read 150-cycle Illumina NextSeq 550 flow cell. In the original analysis: Because the immunoSEQ output included only junctional sequences and no quality scores, the filtering could not be the same as the filtering used for full-length reads. To assign V/J genes and CDR3, sequences were annotated using PyIR, a Python wrapper for IgBLAST v1.9, with IMGT germline references. Reads with weak V/J assignments (E-value above 1e-6), missing CDR3, stop codons, out-of-frame junctions, or ambiguous translated residues were removed. A V3J clonotype was defined by an identical inferred V gene, J gene, and CDR3 amino acid sequence. The percentage overlap between two repertoires was calculated by dividing the number of shared unique clonotypes by the size of the smaller repertoire. Repertoire richness was assessed with RTK rarefaction, the Chao1 estimator, and Recon v2.1 estimates of unobserved clonotypes. TCRdb took this table from immuneACCESS and kept in-frame rearrangements with V and J called. Such tables lack part of the clones; where checked against another copy, unresolved V genes explain under half of the gap, and the rest is unexplained. V and J calls and clone size are given by that table; D and trimming were obtained from the DNA. Here the sample has some 500,000 clones; roughly 78% occur a single time. The ten largest clones add up to 9.5% to 15% of the sample.

This entry is derived from a study of shared clonotypes between healthy human individuals (dated by TCRdb to the early 2020s). Regarding the research as a whole: Two women and three men aged 18 to 49 years were included in the cohort. Blood TCR repertoires of about five healthy adults were deeply sequenced to estimate repertoire size and the extent of clonotype sharing between individuals. To increase sequencing depth and limit assay-specific biases, TCR repertoire library preparation and sequencing were carried out by different laboratories using diverse techniques. Leukapheresis yielded between about 0.85 and 9 billion PBMCs per donor.

The donors were healthy, HIV-negative adults who had no recently reported acute infections or vaccinations. Every donor was a Caucasian adult living in Nashville, Tennessee, USA. In the unsorted samples, 70 million to 95 million PBMCs were counted, and genomic DNA was extracted using the QIAamp DNA Blood Mini kit. Blood was collected by leukapheresis, and PBMCs were isolated by Ficoll-Histopaque density gradient centrifugation and then cryopreserved in liquid nitrogen vapor phase. CDR1 and CDR2, per the germline V gene, are MRHNA and SNTAGT. Germline trimming amounts to 2 bases on V and 8 bases on J, with 7 as the count of junction bases outside the gene matches. From the cysteine up to the phenylalanine, the CDR3 has a length of 15 residues. Solely the CDR3 DNA is kept, with 45 bases framed from the first base. On the study overall, not on this receptor specifically: Based on pairwise subsampling, the degree of clonotype sharing among donors was expected to be affected by sequencing depth. Only blood was sampled, and tissue TCR repertoires likely differ from those in blood. Because the study included only a small number of donors, the genetic and exposure-history diversity represented was limited.

This sequence originates from a woman between 35 and 50 years old in good health. Some clones in this sample may be carry-over from other donors' samples. Sequencing was done on a sample of PBMCs. This receptor chain uses TRBV6-4 and TRBJ2-1; 9 middle bases align to TRBD2. CDR3 loop: CASSDDAGGQDEQFF. The nucleotides are TGTGCCAGCAGTGACGACGCGGGAGGGCAGGATGAGCAGTTCTTC.